Given below is one TCR beta chain in context. The target antigen is unknown. At one end, the junction sequence differs from germline, possibly due to a read error. The data were obtained in a study of CD8+CD57+ T cells in acquired aplastic anemia. General observations from the study: Patients shared some 30 CD8+ CDR3 sequences with controls.

The CDR3 spans 19 residues. CDR1 is SGHTA, CDR2 FQGNSA, per germline. Genomic DNA, serving as template, underwent TCR beta VDJ and CDR3 profiling. TCRdb redid the calling of the reads with MiXCR, one entry per CDR3 protein. Seen here are hundreds of thousands of distinct CDR3 sequences, 45% to 70% observed once, and the top ten hold 7.5% to 9%. The chain employs TRBV7-2 and TRBJ2-6; 9 bases line up with TRBD1. Sequenced: sorted CD4+, CD8+, or CD8+CD57+ T cells (not recorded which) from PBMCs. The TCR sequence derives from a human donor with severe aplastic anemia or a healthy control (not recorded which). In DNA form, the CDR3 reads TGTGCCAACAGCAATGACTGGACAGGGGATATTCGTGGGGCCAACGTCCTGACTTTC. It translates to CANSNDWTGDIRGANVLTF.